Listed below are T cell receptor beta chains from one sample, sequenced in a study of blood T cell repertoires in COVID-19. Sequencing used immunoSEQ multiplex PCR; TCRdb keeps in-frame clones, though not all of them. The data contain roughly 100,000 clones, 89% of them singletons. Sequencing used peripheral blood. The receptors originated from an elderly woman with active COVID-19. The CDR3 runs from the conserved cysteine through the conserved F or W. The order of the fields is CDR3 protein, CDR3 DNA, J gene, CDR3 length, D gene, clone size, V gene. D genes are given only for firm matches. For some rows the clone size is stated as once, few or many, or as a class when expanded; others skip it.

CASSYSLLAGGVDEQFF,TGTGCCAGCAGTTACTCCCTACTAGCGGGAGGTGTTGATGAGCAGTTCTTC,TRBJ2-1,17,TRBD2,.,TRBV6-2/TRBV6-3
CASSSSGTGETQYF,TGTGCCAGCAGCTCCAGCGGGACGGGGGAGACCCAGTACTTC,TRBJ2-5,14,TRBD2,.,TRBV7-7
CASSLWAGSEQFF,TGTGCCAGCAGCCTCTGGGCGGGAAGTGAGCAGTTCTTC,TRBJ2-1,13,.,.,TRBV7-2
CASSLLQGPEAFF,TGTGCCAGCAGCCTACTACAGGGACCTGAAGCTTTCTTT,TRBJ1-1,13,.,.,TRBV7-2
CASSSGGFLNQPQHF,TGTGCCAGCAGCTCCGGGGGGTTCCTCAATCAGCCCCAGCATTTT,TRBJ1-5,15,.,.,TRBV6-5
CASSNRDRVYKAFF,TGTGCCAGCAGCAACCGGGACAGGGTTTATAAAGCTTTCTTT,TRBJ1-1,14,TRBD1,.,TRBV7-2
CASSYDRERGYSNQPQHF,TGTGCCAGCAGTTACGACAGGGAGAGGGGGTATAGCAATCAGCCCCAGCATTTT,TRBJ1-5,18,TRBD1,few,TRBV6-2/TRBV6-3
CASSFPTREYGYTF,TGTGCCAGCAGCTTCCCTACCCGCGAATATGGCTACACCTTC,TRBJ1-2,14,.,few,TRBV7-3
CASSLGLNRETQYF,TGTGCCAGCAGCTTAGGTCTGAACAGGGAGACCCAGTACTTC,TRBJ2-5,14,.,.,TRBV7-2
CASSSTGQGGSPLHF,TGTGCCAGTAGTTCAACCGGACAGGGTGGGTCACCCCTCCACTTT,TRBJ1-6,15,TRBD1,.,TRBV19
CAWSAGSSGEAYEQYF,TGTGCCTGGAGTGCGGGATCTAGCGGGGAGGCCTACGAGCAGTACTTC,TRBJ2-7,16,TRBD2,.,TRBV30
CASSSSRRTSGRRDTQYF,TGTGCCAGCAGTTCTTCACGTCGGACTAGCGGGAGGCGAGATACGCAGTATTTT,TRBJ2-3,18,TRBD2,.,TRBV28
CGTVRTSGVYNEQFF,TGTGGCACTGTGAGGACTAGCGGGGTGTACAATGAGCAGTTCTTC,TRBJ2-1,15,TRBD2,.,TRBV28
CASSLQGPYGYTF,TGTGCCAGCAGCCTACAGGGTCCCTATGGCTACACCTTC,TRBJ1-2,13,.,.,TRBV3-1/TRBV3-2
CAISEIQGAGYGYTF,TGTGCCATCAGTGAAATACAGGGGGCGGGCTATGGCTACACCTTC,TRBJ1-2,15,TRBD1,.,TRBV10-3
CASSYGTSGSRYEQYF,TGTGCCAGCAGTTACGGGACTAGCGGGAGTAGGTACGAGCAGTACTTC,TRBJ2-7,16,TRBD2,.,TRBV6-6
CASSPTGGRRTDTQYF,TGTGCCAGTAGCCCGACGGGCGGGAGGAGGACAGATACGCAGTATTTT,TRBJ2-3,16,TRBD2,.,TRBV19
CASTPIGTVNEKLFF,TGTGCCAGCACCCCAATCGGGACAGTAAATGAAAAACTGTTTTTT,TRBJ1-4,15,TRBD1,.,TRBV6-5
CASIRGTGRPNEQFF,TGTGCCAGCATACGTGGGACTGGACGCCCTAATGAGCAGTTCTTC,TRBJ2-1,15,.,.,TRBV5-4
CASCDSGGNTIYF,TGTGCCAGCTGCGACAGTGGTGGAAACACCATATATTTT,TRBJ1-3,13,.,.,TRBV18
CASSLYELGELFF,TGTGCCAGCAGTTTATATGAACTAGGGGAGCTGTTTTTT,TRBJ2-2,13,.,.,TRBV27
CASSSSYYEQYF,TGTGCCAGCAGTTCCTCGTACTACGAGCAGTACTTC,TRBJ2-7,12,.,.,TRBV27
CASSRTGQGTNTQYF,TGTGCCAGCTCACGAACGGGACAGGGGACCAATACGCAGTATTTT,TRBJ2-3,15,TRBD1,.,TRBV18
CASSDLVPDTQYF,TGTGCCAGCAGTGACCTAGTCCCAGATACGCAGTATTTT,TRBJ2-3,13,.,once,TRBV2
CASSQRTGPGGKLFF,TGTGCCAGCAGCCAACGAACCGGACCCGGGGGAAAACTGTTTTTT,TRBJ1-4,15,.,.,TRBV11-2
CACRLAGDTGELFF,TGTGCCTGTCGGTTAGCGGGAGACACCGGGGAGCTGTTTTTT,TRBJ2-2,14,TRBD2,.,TRBV3-1/TRBV3-2
CASSPGGGDTQYF,TGTGCCAGCAGCCCAGGGGGAGGCGATACGCAGTATTTT,TRBJ2-3,13,.,.,TRBV11-3
CASSLAGTDTQYF,TGTGCCAGCAGCTTAGCCGGCACAGATACGCAGTATTTT,TRBJ2-3,13,.,.,TRBV11-2
CASSLKSLGGYEQYF,TGCGCCAGCAGCCTAAAGTCCCTAGGTGGCTACGAGCAGTACTTC,TRBJ2-7,15,.,.,TRBV4-3
CASRPGGVEKNIQYF,TGTGCCAGCAGGCCAGGGGGCGTCGAGAAAAACATTCAGTACTTC,TRBJ2-4,15,TRBD1,few,TRBV28
CASSPRGLAGVSEQFF,TGCGCCAGCAGCCCTCGTGGGCTAGCGGGAGTTAGTGAGCAGTTCTTC,TRBJ2-1,16,TRBD2,.,TRBV5-1
CASSSLRGAVNEQYF,TGCGCCAGCAGCTCCTTGCGGGGAGCAGTGAACGAGCAGTACTTC,TRBJ2-7,15,.,.,TRBV5-1
CATSDGQARLAHGEQFF,TGTGCCACCAGTGATGGCCAGGCCAGACTAGCCCACGGGGAGCAGTTCTTC,TRBJ2-1,17,TRBD2,once,TRBV24-1
CATSRASWGEQFF,TGTGCCACCAGCAGGGCTAGCTGGGGTGAGCAGTTCTTC,TRBJ2-1,13,.,.,TRBV15
CASSLVGSGSLSFNEQFF,TGTGCCAGCAGCTTGGTGGGTAGCGGGAGTTTATCTTTCAATGAGCAGTTCTTC,TRBJ2-1,18,TRBD2,once,TRBV5-5
CASSSGARGKNIQYF,TGTGCCAGCAGTTCAGGGGCTAGGGGCAAAAACATTCAGTACTTC,TRBJ2-4,15,.,.,TRBV27